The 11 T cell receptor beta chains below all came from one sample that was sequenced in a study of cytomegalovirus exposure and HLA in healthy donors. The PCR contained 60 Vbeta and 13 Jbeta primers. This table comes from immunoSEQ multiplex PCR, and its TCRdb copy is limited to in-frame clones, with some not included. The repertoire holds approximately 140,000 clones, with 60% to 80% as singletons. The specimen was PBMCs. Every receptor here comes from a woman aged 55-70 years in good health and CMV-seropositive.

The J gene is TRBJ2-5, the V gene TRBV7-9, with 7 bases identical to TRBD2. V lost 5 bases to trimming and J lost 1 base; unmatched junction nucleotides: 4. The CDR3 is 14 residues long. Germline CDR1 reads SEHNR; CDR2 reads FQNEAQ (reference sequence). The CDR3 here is CASSPASGQETQYF. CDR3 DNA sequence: TGTGCCAGCAGCCCCGCTAGCGGCCAAGAGACCCAGTACTTC.

The CDR3 loop reads CASSLVQGYYGYTF. CDR3 sequence (DNA): TGTGCCAGCAGCTTAGTTCAGGGGTACTATGGCTACACCTTC. The chain is built from TRBV7-9 and TRBJ1-2; perhaps TRBD1 as D (6 bases). The V and J ends lost 1 base and 3 bases respectively, with 9 bases between them. This CDR3 spans 14 amino acids. Germline CDR1 and CDR2: SEHNR and FQNEAQ (reference sequence).

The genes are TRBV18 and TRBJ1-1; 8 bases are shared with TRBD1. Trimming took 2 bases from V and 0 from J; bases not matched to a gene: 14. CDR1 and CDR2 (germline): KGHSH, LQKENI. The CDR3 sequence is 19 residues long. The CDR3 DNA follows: TGTGCCAGCTCACCAAGACCACAGGGGGGACGCGAAATGAACACTGAAGCTTTCTTT. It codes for CASSPRPQGGREMNTEAFF.

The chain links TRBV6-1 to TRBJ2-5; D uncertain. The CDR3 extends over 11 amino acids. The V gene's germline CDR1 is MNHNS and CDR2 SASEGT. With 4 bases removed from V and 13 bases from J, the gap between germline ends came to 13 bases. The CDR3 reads CASSVVQSLYF. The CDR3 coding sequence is TGTGCCAGCAGTGTAGTACAGTCCCTGTACTTC.

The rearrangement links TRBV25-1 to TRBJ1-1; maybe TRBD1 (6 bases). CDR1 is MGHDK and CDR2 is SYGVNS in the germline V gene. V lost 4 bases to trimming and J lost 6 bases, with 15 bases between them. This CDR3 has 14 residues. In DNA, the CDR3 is TGTGCCAGCAGTGCCTCCCCAGGGGTGGCTGAAGCTTTCTTT. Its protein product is CASSASPGVAEAFF.

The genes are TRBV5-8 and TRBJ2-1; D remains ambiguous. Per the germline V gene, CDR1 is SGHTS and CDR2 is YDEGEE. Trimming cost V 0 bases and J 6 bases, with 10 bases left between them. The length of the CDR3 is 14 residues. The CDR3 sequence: CASSLVGTRNEQFF. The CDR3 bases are TGTGCCAGCAGCTTGGTTGGTACGCGCAATGAGCAGTTCTTC.

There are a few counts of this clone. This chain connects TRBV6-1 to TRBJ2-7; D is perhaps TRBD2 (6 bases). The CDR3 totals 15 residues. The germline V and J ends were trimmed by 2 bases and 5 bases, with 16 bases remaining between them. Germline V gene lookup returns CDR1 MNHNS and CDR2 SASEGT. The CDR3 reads CASSERPGRRDEQYF. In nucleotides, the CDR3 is TGTGCCAGCAGTGAAAGGCCGGGGAGGCGAGACGAGCAGTACTTC.

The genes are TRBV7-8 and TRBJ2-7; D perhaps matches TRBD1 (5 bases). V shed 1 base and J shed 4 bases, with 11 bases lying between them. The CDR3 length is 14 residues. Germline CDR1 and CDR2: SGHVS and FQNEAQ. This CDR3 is CASSLGLQAYEQYF. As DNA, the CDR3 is TGTGCCAGCAGCTTAGGTCTACAGGCGTACGAGCAGTACTTC.

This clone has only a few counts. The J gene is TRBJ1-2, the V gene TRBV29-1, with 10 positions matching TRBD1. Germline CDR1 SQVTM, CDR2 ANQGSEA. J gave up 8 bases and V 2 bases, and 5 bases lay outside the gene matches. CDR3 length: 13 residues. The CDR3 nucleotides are TGCAGCGTTGAATATAGGACAGGGGGAGGCTACACCTTC. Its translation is CSVEYRTGGGYTF.

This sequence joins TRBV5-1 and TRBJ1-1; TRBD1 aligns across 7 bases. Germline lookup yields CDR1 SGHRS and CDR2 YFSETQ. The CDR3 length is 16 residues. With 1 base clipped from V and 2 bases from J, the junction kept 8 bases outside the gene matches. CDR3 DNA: TGCGCCAGCAGCTTGTATCACGGGACAGAAAACACTGAAGCTTTCTTT. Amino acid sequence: CASSLYHGTENTEAFF.

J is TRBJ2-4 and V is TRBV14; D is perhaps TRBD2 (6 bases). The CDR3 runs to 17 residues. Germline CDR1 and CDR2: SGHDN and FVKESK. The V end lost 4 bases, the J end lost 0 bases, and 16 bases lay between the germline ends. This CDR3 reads CASSPTLGSLAKNIQYF. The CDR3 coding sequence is TGTGCCAGCAGCCCGACCCTCGGGAGCCTAGCCAAAAACATTCAGTACTTC.